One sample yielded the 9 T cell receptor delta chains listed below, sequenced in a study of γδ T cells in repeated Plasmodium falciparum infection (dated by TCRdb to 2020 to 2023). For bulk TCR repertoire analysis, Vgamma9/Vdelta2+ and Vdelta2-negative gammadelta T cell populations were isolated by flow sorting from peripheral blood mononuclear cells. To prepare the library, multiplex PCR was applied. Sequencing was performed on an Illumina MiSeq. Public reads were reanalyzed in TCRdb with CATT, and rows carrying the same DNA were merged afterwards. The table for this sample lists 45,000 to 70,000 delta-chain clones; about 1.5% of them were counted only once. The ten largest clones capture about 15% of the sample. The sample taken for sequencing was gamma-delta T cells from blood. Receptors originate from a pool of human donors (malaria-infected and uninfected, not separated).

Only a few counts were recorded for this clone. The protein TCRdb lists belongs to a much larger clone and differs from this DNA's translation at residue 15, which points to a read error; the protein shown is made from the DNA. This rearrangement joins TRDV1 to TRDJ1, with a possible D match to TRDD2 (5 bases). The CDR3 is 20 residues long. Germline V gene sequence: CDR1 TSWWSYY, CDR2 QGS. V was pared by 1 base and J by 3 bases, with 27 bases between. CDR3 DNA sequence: TGTGCTCTTGGGGAACCCCCAGCCCCTACGGTTGGTCGTAACGCCGATAAACTCATCTTT. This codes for CALGEPPAPTVGRNADKLIF.

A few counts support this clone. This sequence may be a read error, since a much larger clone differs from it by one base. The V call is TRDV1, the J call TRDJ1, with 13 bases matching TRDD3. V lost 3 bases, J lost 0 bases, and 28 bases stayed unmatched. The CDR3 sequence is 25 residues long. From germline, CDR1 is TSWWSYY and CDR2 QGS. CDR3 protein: CALGDLRSSSPRYWGIRGYTDKLIF. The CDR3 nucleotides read TGTGCTCTTGGGGACCTAAGATCGTCCTCCCCCCGGTACTGGGGGATACGCGGGTACACCGATAAACTCATCTTT.

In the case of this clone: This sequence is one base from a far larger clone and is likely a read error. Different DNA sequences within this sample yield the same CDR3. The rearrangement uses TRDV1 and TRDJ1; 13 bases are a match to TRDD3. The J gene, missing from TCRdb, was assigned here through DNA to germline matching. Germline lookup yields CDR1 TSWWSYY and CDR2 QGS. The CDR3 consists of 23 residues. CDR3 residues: CALGEIGGTSSSYWGIRTDKLIF. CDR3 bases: TGTGCCCTTGGGGAAATTGGGGGAACTTCCTCTTCATACTGGGGGATACGGACCGATAAACTCATCTTT.

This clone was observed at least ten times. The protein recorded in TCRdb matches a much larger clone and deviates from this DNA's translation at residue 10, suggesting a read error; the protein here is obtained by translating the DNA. The CDR3 sequence is CASLQAFLPHWGAHKLIF. As DNA, the CDR3 is TGTGCCTCTTTACAAGCTTTCCTACCACACTGGGGGGCCCATAAACTCATCTTT. The rearrangement links TRDV3 to TRDJ1, with D maybe TRDD3 (8 bases). The length of the CDR3 is 18 residues. From germline, CDR1 is TVYSNPD and CDR2 GDNSRS (reference sequence). V gave up 4 bases and J gave up 6 bases, with 33 bases separating them.

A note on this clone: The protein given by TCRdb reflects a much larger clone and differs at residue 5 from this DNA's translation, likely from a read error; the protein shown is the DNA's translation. The CDR3 nucleotides are TGTGCTCTTGGGGTTGTACGTACTGGGGGATACTTGGGCACCGATAAACTCATCTTT. Translating it yields CALGVVRTGGYLGTDKLIF. The rearrangement joins TRDV1 to TRDJ1, with TRDD3 identical over 12 bases. TCRdb lists no J gene, so it was determined here by aligning the DNA to germline. V lost 4 bases to trimming and J lost 1 base; unmatched junction nucleotides: 13. The CDR3 has 19 amino acids. Germline CDR1 is TSWWSYY and CDR2 is QGS.

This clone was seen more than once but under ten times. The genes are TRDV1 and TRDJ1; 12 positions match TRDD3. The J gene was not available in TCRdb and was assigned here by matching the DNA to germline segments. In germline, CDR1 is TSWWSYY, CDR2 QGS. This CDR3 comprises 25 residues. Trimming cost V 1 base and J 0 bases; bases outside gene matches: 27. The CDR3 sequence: CALGERHTRFRPFYWGIQYTDKLIF. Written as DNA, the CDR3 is TGTGCTCTTGGGGAACGTCATACCAGGTTTCGGCCATTTTACTGGGGGATACAGTACACCGATAAACTCATCTTT.

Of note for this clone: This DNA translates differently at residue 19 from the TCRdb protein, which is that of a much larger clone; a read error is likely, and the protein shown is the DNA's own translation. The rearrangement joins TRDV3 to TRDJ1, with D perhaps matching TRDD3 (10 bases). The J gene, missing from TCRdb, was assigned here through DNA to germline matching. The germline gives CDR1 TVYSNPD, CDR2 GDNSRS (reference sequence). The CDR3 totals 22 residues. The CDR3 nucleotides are TGTGCCTTTGCCTTCCTACGGATTTGGGGGATACTCAATCCCTCGTACACCGATAGACTCATCTTT. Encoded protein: CAFAFLRIWGILNPSYTDRLIF.

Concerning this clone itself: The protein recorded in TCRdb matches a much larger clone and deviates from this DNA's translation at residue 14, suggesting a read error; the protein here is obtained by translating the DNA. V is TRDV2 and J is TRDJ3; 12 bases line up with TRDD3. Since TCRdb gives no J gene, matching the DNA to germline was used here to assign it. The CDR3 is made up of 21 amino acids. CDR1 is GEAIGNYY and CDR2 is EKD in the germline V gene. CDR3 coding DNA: TGTGCCTGTGACACCTTACTGGGGGATACCCATTCCTCCCGGGACACCCGACAGATGTTTTTC. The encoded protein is CACDTLLGDTHSSRDTRQMFF.

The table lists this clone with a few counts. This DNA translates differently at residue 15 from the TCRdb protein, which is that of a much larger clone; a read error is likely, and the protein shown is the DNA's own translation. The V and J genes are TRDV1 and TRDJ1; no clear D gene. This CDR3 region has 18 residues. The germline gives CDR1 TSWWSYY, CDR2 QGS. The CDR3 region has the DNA TGTGCTCTTGGGGAAGTGTACCCGCGGGAATCGTACACCGATAGACTCATCTTT. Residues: CALGEVYPRESYTDRLIF.